The clone carrying this T cell receptor (beta chain) has a handful of counts. The sample comes from a study of OX40 agonist ivuxolimab in advanced cancers. For the study at large: Treatment of patients was with ivuxolimab, an agonistic anti-OX40 (CD134) antibody. Partial responses, seen in three patients, involved one hepatocellular carcinoma and two cutaneous melanomas.

Measured with immunoSEQ multiplex PCR; TCRdb has only the in-frame clones, and not every one. The sample carries around 45,000 clones, approximately 91% recorded once. This clonotype was obtained from an adult with an advanced solid tumor such as melanoma, head and neck, liver or kidney cancer. This specimen was CD4+ or CD8+ T cells sorted from blood, taken in a trial of the OX40 agonist ivuxolimab.

Here the CDR3 DNA reads TGTGCCAGCAGCTCACAGGGGAATAGGGCCTACGAGCAGTACTTC. Translated: CASSSQGNRAYEQYF. The J gene is TRBJ2-7, the V gene TRBV5-5; TRBD1 agrees at 7 bases. Germline CDR1 and CDR2: SGHKS and YYEKEE (reference sequence). The CDR3 is 15 residues long. Unmatched junction bases numbered 8, after V lost 3 bases and J lost 2 bases.